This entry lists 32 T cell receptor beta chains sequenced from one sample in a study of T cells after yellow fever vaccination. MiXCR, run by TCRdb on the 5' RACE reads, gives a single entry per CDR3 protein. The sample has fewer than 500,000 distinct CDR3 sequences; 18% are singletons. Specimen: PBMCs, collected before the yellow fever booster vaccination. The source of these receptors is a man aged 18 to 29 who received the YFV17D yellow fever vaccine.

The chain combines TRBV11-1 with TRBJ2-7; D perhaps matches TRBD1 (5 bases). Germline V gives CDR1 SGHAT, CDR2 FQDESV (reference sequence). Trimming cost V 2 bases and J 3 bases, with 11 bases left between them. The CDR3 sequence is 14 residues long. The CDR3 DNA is TGTGCCAGCAGCTTACGGACATCCATCTACGAGCAGTACGTC. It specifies CASSLRTSIYEQYV.

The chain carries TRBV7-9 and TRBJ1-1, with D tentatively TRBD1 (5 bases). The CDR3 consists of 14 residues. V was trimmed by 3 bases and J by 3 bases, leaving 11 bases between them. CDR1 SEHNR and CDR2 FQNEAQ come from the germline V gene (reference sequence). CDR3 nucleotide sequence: TGTGCCAGCAGCTTCGGACAAGGCGACACTGAAGCTTTCTTT. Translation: CASSFGQGDTEAFF.

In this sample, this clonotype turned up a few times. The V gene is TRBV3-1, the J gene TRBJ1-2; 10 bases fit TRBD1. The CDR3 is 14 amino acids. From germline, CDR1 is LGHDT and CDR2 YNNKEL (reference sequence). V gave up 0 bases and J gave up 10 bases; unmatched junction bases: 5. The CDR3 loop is CASSQEGQGPLYTF. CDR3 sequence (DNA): TGTGCCAGCAGCCAAGAGGGACAGGGGCCCCTCTACACCTTC. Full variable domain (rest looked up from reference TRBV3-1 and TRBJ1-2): DTAVSQTPKYLVTQMGNDKSIKCEQNLGHDTMYWYKQDSKKFLKIMFSYNNKELIINETVPNRFSPKSPDKAHLNLHINSLELGDSAVYFCASSQEGQGPLYTFGSGTRLTVV.

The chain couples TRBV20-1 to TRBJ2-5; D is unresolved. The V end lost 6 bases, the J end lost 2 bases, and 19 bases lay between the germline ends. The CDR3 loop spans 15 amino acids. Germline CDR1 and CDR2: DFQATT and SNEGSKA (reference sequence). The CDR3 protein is CSASVVGRPQETQYF. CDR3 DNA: TGCAGTGCCTCAGTCGTGGGTCGCCCACAAGAGACCCAGTACTTC.

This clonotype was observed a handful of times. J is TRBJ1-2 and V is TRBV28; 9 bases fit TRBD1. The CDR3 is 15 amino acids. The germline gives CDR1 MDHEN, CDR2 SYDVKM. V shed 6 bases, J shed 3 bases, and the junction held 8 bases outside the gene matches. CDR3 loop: CASSRRDRVDYGYTF. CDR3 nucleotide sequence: TGTGCCAGCAGCAGACGGGACAGGGTCGACTATGGCTACACCTTC.

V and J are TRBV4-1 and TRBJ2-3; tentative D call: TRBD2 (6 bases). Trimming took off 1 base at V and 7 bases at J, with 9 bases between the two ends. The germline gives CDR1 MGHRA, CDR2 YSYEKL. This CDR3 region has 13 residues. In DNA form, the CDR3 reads TGCGCCAGCAGCCAAGGGGGGGATAATACGCAGTATTTT. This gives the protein CASSQGGDNTQYF.

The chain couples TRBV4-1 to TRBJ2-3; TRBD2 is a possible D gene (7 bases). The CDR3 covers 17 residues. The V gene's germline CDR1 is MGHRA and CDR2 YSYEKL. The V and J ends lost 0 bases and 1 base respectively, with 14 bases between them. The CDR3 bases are TGCGCCAGCAGCCAAGAGGGGGGGCTAGCGGGCACAGATACGCAGTATTTT. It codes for CASSQEGGLAGTDTQYF.

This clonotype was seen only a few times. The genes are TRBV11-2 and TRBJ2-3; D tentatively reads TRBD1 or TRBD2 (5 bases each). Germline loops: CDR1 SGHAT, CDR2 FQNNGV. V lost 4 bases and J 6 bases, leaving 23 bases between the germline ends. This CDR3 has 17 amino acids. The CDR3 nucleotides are TGTGCCAGCAGCTCCACAGACAAACAGGAGCGGATGGATACGCAGTATTTT. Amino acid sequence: CASSSTDKQERMDTQYF.

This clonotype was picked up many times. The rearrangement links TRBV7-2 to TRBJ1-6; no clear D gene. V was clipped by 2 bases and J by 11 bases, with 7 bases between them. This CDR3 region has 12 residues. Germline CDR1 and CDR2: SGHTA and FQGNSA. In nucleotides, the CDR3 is TGTGCCAGCAGCTTATTCGGCCCACCCCTCCACTTT. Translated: CASSLFGPPLHF.

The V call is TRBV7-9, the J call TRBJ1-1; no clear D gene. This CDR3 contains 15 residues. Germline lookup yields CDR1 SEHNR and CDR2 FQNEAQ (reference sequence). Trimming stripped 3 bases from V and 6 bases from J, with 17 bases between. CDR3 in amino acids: CASSFMALNRPEAFF. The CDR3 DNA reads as TGTGCCAGCAGCTTTATGGCCCTCAATAGGCCTGAAGCTTTCTTT.

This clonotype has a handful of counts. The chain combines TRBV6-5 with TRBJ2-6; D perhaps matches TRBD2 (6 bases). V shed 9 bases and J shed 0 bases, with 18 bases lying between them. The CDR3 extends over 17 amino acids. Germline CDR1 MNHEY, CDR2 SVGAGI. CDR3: CARGLRFIASGANVLTF. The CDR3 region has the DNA TGTGCCAGGGGACTCAGGTTCATCGCCTCTGGGGCCAACGTCCTGACTTTC.

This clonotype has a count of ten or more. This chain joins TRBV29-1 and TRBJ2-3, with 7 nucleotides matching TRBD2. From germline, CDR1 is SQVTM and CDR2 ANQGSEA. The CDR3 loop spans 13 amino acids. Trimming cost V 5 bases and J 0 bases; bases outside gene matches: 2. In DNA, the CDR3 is TGCAGCGTTAAGCGGGGCAGCACAGATACGCAGTATTTT. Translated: CSVKRGSTDTQYF.

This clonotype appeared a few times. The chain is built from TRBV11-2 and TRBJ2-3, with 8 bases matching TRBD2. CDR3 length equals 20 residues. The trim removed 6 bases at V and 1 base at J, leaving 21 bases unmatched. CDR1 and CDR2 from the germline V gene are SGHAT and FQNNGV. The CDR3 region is CASRRTPGGGTSGRTDTQYF. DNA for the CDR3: TGTGCCAGCAGGCGGACCCCCGGCGGGGGGACCTCGGGGCGCACAGATACGCAGTATTTT.

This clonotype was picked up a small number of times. CDR3 sequence: CASRTGLKTQYF. As DNA, the CDR3 is TGTGCCAGCAGGACAGGGTTGAAGACCCAGTACTTC. The chain has TRBV6-2 or TRBV6-3 and TRBJ2-5; TRBD1 matches 7 bases. V lost 6 bases to trimming and J lost 6 bases; unmatched junction nucleotides: 4. This CDR3 region has 12 residues. The germline CDR1 and CDR2 sequences are MNHEY and SVGEGT.

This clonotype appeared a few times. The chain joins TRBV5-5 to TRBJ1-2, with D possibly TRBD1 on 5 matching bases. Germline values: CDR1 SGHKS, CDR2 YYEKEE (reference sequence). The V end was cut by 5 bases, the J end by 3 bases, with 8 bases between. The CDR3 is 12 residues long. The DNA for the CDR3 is TGTGCCAGCAGTCAGGGACACTATGGCTACACCTTC. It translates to CASSQGHYGYTF.

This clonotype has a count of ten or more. The CDR3 region is CASSLPGLAGTSSYNEQFF. The DNA for the CDR3 is TGTGCCAGCAGCCTACCGGGACTAGCGGGGACGAGCTCCTACAATGAGCAGTTCTTC. This chain joins TRBV28 and TRBJ2-1; 13 bases line up with TRBD2. Germline CDR1 is MDHEN and CDR2 is SYDVKM. V lost 6 bases to trimming and J lost 0 bases; unmatched junction nucleotides: 11. The CDR3 spans 19 residues.

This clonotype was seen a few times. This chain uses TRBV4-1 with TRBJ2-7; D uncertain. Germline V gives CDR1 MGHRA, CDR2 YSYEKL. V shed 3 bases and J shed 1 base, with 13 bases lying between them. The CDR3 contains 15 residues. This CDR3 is CASSQEVVGSYEQYV. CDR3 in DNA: TGCGCCAGCAGCCAGGAAGTTGTTGGATCCTACGAGCAGTACGTC.

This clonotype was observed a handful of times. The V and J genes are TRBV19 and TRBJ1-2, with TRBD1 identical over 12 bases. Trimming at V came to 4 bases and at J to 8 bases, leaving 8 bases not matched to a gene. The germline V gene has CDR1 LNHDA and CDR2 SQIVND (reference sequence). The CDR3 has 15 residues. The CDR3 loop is CASSTRDRGRRGYTF. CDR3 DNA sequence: TGTGCCAGTAGTACCAGGGACAGGGGGCGAAGAGGCTACACCTTC.

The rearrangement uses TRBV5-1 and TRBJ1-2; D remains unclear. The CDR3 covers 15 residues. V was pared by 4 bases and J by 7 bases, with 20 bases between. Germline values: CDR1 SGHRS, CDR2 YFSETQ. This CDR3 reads CASSPELGPVGGYTF. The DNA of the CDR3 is TGCGCCAGCAGCCCCGAACTAGGGCCAGTCGGTGGCTACACCTTC.

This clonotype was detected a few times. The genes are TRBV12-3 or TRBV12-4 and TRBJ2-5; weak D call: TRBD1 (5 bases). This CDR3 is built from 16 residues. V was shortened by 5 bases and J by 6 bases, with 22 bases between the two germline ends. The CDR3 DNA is TGTGCCAGCAGTCCCCGCTGGGCCTCTTGGGGCCAGACCCAGTACTTC. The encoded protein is CASSPRWASWGQTQYF.

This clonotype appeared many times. The CDR3 bases are TGTGCCAGCAGCTTTGCGGGTTACTACGAGCAGTACGTC. This codes for CASSFAGYYEQYV. This sequence joins TRBV7-9 and TRBJ2-7; D possibly corresponds to TRBD2 (5 bases). The CDR3 covers 13 residues. Germline CDR1 reads SEHNR; CDR2 reads FQNEAQ (reference sequence). Trimming pared 3 bases from V and 3 bases from J, leaving 9 bases between.

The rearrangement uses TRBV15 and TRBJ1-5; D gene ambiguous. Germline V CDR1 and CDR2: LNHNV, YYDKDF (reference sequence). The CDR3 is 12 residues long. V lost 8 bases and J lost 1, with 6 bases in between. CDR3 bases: TGTGCCACCGCAAAAAGCAATCAGCCCCAGCATTTT. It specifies CATAKSNQPQHF.

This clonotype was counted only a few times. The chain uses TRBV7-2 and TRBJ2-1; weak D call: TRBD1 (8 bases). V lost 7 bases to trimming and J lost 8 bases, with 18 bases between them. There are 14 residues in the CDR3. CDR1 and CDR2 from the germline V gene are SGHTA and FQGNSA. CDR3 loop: CASTSTGAGDEQFF. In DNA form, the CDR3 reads TGTGCCAGCACCTCGACAGGGGCGGGGGATGAGCAGTTCTTC.

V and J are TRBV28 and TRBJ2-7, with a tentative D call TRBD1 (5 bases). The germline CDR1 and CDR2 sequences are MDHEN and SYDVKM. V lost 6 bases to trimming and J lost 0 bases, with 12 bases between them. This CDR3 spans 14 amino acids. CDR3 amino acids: CASSSTGSSYEQYV. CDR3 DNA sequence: TGTGCCAGCAGCTCAACAGGTTCCTCCTACGAGCAGTACGTC.

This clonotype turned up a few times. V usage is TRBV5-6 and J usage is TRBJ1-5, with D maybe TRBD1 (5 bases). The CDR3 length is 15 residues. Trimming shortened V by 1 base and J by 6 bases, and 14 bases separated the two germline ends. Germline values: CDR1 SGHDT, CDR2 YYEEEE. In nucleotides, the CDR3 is TGTGCCAGCAGCTTGACGGGCCCCGGGGGTCAGCCCCAGCATTTT. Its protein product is CASSLTGPGGQPQHF. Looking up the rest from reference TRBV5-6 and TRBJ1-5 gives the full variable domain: DAGVTQSPTHLIKTRGQQVTLRCSPKSGHDTVSWYQQALGQGPQFIFQYYEEEERQRGNFPDRFSGHQFPNYSSELNVNALLLGDSALYLCASSLTGPGGQPQHFGDGTRLSIL.

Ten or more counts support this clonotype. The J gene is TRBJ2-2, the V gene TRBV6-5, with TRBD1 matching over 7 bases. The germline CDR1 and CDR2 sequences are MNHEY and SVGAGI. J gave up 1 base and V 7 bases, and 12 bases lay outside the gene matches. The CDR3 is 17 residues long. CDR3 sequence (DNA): TGTGCCAGCACTAGAAGGACAGGCACCATGAACACCGGGGAGCTGTTTTTT. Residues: CASTRRTGTMNTGELFF.

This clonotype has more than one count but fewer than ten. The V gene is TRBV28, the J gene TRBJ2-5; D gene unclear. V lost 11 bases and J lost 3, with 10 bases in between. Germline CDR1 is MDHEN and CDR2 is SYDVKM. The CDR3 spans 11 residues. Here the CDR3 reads CACTEEETQYF. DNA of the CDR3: TGTGCCTGCACGGAAGAAGAGACCCAGTACTTC.

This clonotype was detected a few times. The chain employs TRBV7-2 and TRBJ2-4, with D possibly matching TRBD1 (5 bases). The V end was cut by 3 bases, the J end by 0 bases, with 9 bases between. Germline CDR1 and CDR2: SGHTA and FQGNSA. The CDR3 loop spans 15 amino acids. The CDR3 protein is CASSFGALAKNIQYF. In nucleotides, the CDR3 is TGTGCCAGCAGCTTTGGGGCTCTAGCCAAAAACATTCAGTACTTC.

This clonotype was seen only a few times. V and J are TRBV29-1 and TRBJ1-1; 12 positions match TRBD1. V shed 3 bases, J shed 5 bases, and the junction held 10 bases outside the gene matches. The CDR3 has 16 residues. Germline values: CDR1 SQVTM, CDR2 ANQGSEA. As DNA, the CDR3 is TGCAGCGTTGAGGCCGGGACAGGGGGCGCAAGAACTGAAGCTTTCTTT. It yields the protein CSVEAGTGGARTEAFF. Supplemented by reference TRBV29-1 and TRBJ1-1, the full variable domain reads SAVISQKPSRDICQRGTSLTIQCQVDSQVTMMFWYRQQPGQSLTLIATANQGSEATYESGFVIDKFPISRPNLTFSTLTVSNMSPEDSSIYLCSVEAGTGGARTEAFFGQGTRLTVV.

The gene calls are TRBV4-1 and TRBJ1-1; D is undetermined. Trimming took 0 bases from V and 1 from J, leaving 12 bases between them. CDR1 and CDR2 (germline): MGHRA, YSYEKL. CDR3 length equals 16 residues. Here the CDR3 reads CASSQDLRRRNTEAFF. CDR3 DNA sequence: TGCGCCAGCAGCCAAGATCTCAGACGGAGGAACACTGAAGCTTTCTTT.

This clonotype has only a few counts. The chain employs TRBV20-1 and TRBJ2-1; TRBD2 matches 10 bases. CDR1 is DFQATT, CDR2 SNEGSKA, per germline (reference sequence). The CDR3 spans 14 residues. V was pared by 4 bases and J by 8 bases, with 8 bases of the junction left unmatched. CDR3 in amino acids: CSATPAGGQDEQFF. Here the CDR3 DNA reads TGCAGTGCTACACCAGCGGGGGGGCAGGATGAGCAGTTCTTC.

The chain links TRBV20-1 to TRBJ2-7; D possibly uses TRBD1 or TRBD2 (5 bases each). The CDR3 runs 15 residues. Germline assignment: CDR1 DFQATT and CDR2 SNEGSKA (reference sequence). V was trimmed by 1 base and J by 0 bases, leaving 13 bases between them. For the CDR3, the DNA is TGCAGTGCTAGAGTCGGGACGGCCAGCTCCTACGAGCAGTACTTC. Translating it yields CSARVGTASSYEQYF.